Each of the 6 T cell receptor beta chains below was sequenced from the same sample in a study of sequential checkpoint blockade in melanoma. Assay used: immunoSEQ multiplex PCR; TCRdb lists only in-frame clones, some missing. The sample records about 15,000 clones, roughly 82% being singletons. Described treatment: randomized to nivolumab then ipilimumab (arm A) or the reverse (arm B). The input for sequencing was CD8+ T cells sorted from blood (inferred from file names), taken from a patient given nivolumab and ipilimumab in sequence. The receptor set was obtained from a human donor with melanoma.

V usage is TRBV4-3 and J usage is TRBJ2-7, with D possibly matching TRBD1 (6 bases). In germline, CDR1 is LGHNA, CDR2 YSLEER. The CDR3 sequence is 16 residues long. Trimming took off 0 bases at V and 5 bases at J, with 17 bases between the two ends. CDR3 nucleotides: TGCGCCAGCAGCCAAGATTTGAGGCAAAGGGACAACGAGCAGTACTTC. It specifies CASSQDLRQRDNEQYF.

Here the CDR3 DNA reads TGCGCCAGCAGCTTGGGTGAGCGGGGTATCCCTAGCACAGATACGCAGTATTTT. Its translation is CASSLGERGIPSTDTQYF. The chain couples TRBV5-1 to TRBJ2-3, with 7 bases lining up with TRBD2. V trimming: 0 bases; J trimming: 0 bases; junction bases outside the gene matches: 10. The germline CDR1 and CDR2 sequences are SGHRS and YFSETQ. The CDR3 loop spans 18 amino acids. Full variable domain (remainder filled in from reference TRBV5-1 and TRBJ2-3): KAGVTQTPRYLIKTRGQQVTLSCSPISGHRSVSWYQQTPGQGLQFLFEYFSETQRNKGNFPGRFSGRQFSNSRSEMNVSTLELGDSALYLCASSLGERGIPSTDTQYFGPGTRLTVL.

The gene calls are TRBV7-9 and TRBJ2-2, with TRBD1 matching over 9 bases. Germline assignment: CDR1 SEHNR and CDR2 FQNEAQ (reference sequence). The CDR3 length is 18 residues. The V segment lost 5 bases and the J segment 7 bases; nucleotides outside the gene matches: 17. The DNA for the CDR3 is TGTGCCAGCAGCCACTCGAGGCGGGACAGGGAGACAGGCGGGGAGCTGTTTTTT. Protein product: CASSHSRRDRETGGELFF.

The count of this clone is one. The J gene is TRBJ2-2, the V gene TRBV29-1; 7 bases are a match to TRBD1. Germline V lookup: CDR1 SQVTM, CDR2 ANQGSEA. This CDR3 is 13 amino acids long. J lost 4 bases, V lost 6 bases, and 5 bases had no gene match. As DNA, the CDR3 is TGCAGCGTAAACAGGGGAAGCACCGGGGAGCTGTTTTTT. Protein sequence: CSVNRGSTGELFF.

The chain links TRBV9 to TRBJ2-5, with D perhaps TRBD1 (6 bases). V was pared by 0 bases and J by 11 bases, with 17 bases between. The length of the CDR3 is 14 residues. The V gene's germline CDR1 is SGDLS and CDR2 YYNGEE. The CDR3 sequence: CASSVDLGAYEQYF. DNA for the CDR3: TGTGCCAGCAGCGTAGATCTGGGGGCTTATGAGCAGTACTTC.

To note about this clone: The junction shows a germline mismatch at one end, possibly a read error. This sample also contains other DNA sequences that code for the same CDR3. The chain joins TRBV6-5 to TRBJ1-2; D remains unclear. CDR1 is MNHEY, CDR2 SVGAGI, per germline. The CDR3 runs 14 residues. The CDR3 here is CASSESSDIYGYTF. The CDR3, as DNA: TGCGCCAGCAGTGAGTCGTCTGACATATATGGCTACACCTTC.